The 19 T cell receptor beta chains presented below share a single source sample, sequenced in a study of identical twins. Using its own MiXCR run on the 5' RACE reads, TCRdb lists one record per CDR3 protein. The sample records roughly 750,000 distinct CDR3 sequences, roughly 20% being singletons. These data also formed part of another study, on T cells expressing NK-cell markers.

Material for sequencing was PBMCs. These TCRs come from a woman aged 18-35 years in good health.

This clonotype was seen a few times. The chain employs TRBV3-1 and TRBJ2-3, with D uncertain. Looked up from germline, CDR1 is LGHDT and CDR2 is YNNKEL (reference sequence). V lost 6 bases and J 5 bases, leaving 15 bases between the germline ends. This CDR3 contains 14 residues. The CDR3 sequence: CASSHLSRLDTQYF. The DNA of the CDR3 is TGTGCCAGCAGTCACCTCTCAAGGTTAGATACGCAGTATTTT.

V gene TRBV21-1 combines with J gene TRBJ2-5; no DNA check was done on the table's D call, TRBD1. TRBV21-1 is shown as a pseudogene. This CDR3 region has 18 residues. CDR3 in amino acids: CASSDTGGAVLYQETQYF. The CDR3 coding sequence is TGTGCCAGCAGCGACACAGGGGGAGCGGTATTGTACCAAGAGACCCAGTACTTC.

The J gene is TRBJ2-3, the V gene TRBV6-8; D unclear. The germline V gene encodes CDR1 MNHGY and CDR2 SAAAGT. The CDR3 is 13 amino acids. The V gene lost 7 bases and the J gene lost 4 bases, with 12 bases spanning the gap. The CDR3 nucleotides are TGTGCCAGCACCCATAAGGCACCAGATACGCAGTATTTT. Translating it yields CASTHKAPDTQYF.

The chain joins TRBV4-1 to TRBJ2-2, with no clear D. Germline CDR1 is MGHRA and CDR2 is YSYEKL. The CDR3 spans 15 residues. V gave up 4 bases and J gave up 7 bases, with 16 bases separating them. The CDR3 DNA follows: TGCGCCAGCAGCCCAGGACGGGTCTGGGGCGGGGAGCTGTTTTTT. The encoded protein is CASSPGRVWGGELFF.

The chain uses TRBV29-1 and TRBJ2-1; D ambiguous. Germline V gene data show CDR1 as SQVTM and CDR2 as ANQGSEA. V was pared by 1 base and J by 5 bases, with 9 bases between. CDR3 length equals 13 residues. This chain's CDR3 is CSVEVNRNNEQFF. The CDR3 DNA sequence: TGCAGCGTTGAAGTTAATAGAAACAATGAGCAGTTCTTC.

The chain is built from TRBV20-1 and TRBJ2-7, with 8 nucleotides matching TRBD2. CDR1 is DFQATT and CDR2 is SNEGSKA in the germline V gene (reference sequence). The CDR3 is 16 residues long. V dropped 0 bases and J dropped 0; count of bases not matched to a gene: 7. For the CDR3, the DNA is TGCAGTGCTAGAGATCTGACTAGCGCCGACTCCTACGAGCAGTACTTC. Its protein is CSARDLTSADSYEQYF.

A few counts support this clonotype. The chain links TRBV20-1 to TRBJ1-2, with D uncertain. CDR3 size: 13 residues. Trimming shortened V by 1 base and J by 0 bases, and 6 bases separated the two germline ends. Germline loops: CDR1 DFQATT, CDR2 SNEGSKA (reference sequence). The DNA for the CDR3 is TGCAGTGCTAGAGCGAGTCCTAACTATGGCTACACCTTC. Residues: CSARASPNYGYTF.

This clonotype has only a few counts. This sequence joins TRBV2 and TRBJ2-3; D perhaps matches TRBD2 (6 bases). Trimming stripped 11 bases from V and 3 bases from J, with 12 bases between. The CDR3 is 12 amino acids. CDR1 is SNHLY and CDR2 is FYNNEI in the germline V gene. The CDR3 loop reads CASLGTTDTQYF. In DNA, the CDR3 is TGTGCCTCCCTCGGGACTACAGATACGCAGTATTTT.

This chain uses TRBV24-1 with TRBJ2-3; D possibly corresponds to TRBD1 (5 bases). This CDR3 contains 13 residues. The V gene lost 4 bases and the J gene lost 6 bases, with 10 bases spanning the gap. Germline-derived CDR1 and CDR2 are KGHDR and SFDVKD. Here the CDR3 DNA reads TGTGCCACCAGTGACCGTACAGGTGATACGCAGTATTTT. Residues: CATSDRTGDTQYF.

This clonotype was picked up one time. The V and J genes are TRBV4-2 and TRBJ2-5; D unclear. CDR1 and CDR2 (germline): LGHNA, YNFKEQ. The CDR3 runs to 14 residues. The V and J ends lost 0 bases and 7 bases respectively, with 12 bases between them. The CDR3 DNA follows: TGTGCCAGCAGCCAAGATAAGGCTGGTCGGACCCAGTACTTC. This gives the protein CASSQDKAGRTQYF.

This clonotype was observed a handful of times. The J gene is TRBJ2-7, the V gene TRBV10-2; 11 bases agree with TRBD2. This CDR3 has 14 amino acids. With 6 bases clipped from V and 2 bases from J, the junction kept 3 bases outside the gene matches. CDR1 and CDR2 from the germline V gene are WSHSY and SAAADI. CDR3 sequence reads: CASRGLAEPYEQYF. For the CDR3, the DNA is TGCGCCAGCAGGGGACTAGCGGAGCCCTACGAGCAGTACTTC.

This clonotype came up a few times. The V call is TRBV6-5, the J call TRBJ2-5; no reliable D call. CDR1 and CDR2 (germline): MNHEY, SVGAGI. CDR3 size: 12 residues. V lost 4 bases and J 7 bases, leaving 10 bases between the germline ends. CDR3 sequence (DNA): TGTGCCAGCAGTTCGATCGAGTGGACCCAGTACTTC. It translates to CASSSIEWTQYF.

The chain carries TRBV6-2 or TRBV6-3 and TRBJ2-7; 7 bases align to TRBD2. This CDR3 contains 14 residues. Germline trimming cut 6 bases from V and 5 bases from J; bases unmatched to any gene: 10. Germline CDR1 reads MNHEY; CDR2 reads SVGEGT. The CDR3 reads CASRPGGMRNEQYF. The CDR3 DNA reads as TGTGCCAGCAGGCCGGGGGGTATGAGGAACGAGCAGTACTTC.

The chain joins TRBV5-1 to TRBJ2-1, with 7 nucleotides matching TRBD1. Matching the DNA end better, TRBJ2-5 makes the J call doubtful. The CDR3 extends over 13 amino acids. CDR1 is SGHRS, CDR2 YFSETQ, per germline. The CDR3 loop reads CASRQGIQETQYF. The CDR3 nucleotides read TGCGCCAGCCGACAGGGAATCCAAGAGACCCAGTACTTC.

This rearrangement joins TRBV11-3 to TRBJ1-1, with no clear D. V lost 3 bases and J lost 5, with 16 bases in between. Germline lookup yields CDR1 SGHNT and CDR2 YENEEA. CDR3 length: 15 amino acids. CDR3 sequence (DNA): TGTGCCAGCAGCTTGATTGTATCGGGGTCGACTGAAGCTTTCTTT. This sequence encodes CASSLIVSGSTEAFF.

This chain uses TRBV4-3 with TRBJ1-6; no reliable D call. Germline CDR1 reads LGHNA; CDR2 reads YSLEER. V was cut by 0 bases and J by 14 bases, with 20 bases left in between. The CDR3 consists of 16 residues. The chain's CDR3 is CASSQEAQDRSGALHF. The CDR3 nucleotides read TGCGCCAGCAGCCAAGAAGCGCAGGACCGCTCAGGAGCCCTCCACTTT.

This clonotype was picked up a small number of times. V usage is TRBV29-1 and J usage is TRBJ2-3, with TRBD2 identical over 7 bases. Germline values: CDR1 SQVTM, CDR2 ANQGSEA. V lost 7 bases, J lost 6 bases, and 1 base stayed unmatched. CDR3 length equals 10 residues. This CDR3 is CSGGGDTQYF. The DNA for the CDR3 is TGCAGCGGGGGAGGGGATACGCAGTATTTT.

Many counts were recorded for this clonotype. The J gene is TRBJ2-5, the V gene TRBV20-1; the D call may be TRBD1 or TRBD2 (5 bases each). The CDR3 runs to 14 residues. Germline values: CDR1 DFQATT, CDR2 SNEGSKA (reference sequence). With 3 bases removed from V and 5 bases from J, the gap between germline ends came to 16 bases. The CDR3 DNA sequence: TGCAGTGCTAGCACCGGGACCGATGATGAGACCCAGTACTTC. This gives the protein CSASTGTDDETQYF.

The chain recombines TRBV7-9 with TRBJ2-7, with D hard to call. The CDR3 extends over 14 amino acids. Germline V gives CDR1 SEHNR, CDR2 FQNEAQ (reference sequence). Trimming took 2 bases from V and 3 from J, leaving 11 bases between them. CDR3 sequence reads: CASSLTTVNYEQYF. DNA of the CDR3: TGTGCCAGCAGCTTAACTACAGTTAACTACGAGCAGTACTTC.